The 17 T cell receptor beta chains below come from one sample, sequenced in a study of OX40 agonist ivuxolimab in advanced cancers. Clones were read by immunoSEQ multiplex PCR, and TCRdb kept only the in-frame ones, dropping some. The table lists fewer than 45,000 clones, around 82% of them singletons. The sample consisted of CD4+ or CD8+ T cells sorted from blood, taken in a trial of the OX40 agonist ivuxolimab. These receptors were taken from an adult with an advanced solid tumor such as melanoma, head and neck, liver or kidney cancer.

The rearrangement links TRBV7-3 to TRBJ2-1; 11 nucleotides match TRBD2. In germline, CDR1 is SGHTA, CDR2 FQGTGA. This CDR3 has 15 residues. J lost 9 bases, V lost 5 bases, and 9 bases had no gene match. The CDR3, as DNA: TGTGCCAGCAGCGGGCTAGCGGGGGGAACCAGTGAGCAGTTCTTC. Translation gives CASSGLAGGTSEQFF. Variable domain in full (rest from reference TRBV7-3 and TRBJ2-1): GAGVSQTPSNKVTEKGKYVELRCDPISGHTALYWYRQSLGQGPEFLIYFQGTGAADDSGLPNDRFFAVRPEGSVSTLKIQRTERGDSAVYLCASSGLAGGTSEQFFGPGTRLTVL.

The V and J genes are TRBV7-2 and TRBJ2-3; 12 bases map to TRBD2. The CDR3 is 17 amino acids. Germline V gene sequence: CDR1 SGHTA, CDR2 FQGNSA. V was pared by 5 bases and J by 7 bases, with 13 bases of the junction left unmatched. The CDR3 nucleotides are TGTGCCAGCAGCCTCACCTCTAGCGGGGGGGCCCCATATACGCAGTATTTT. As protein: CASSLTSSGGAPYTQYF.

In its sample, this clone was seen once. The V and J genes are TRBV28 and TRBJ2-7; the match to TRBD2 covers 8 bases. The V gene end was trimmed by 6 bases and the J gene end by 4 bases; junction bases not matched to a gene: 5. This CDR3 has 13 amino acids. Looked up from germline, CDR1 is MDHEN and CDR2 is SYDVKM. CDR3 protein: CASRRGLAYEQYF. The CDR3 DNA is TGTGCCAGCAGGCGTGGACTAGCTTACGAGCAGTACTTC.

The chain employs TRBV4-2 and TRBJ2-7; 10 bases fit TRBD1. CDR1 and CDR2 (germline): LGHNA, YNFKEQ. The CDR3 is 14 amino acids. J lost 5 bases, V lost 3 bases, and 4 bases had no gene match. CDR3 loop: CASSHPGTGDEQYF. CDR3 DNA sequence: TGTGCCAGCAGCCATCCGGGGACAGGGGACGAGCAGTACTTC.

The chain carries TRBV5-3 and TRBJ2-2; D perhaps matches TRBD1 (6 bases). TRBV5-3 is recorded as an ORF, its role being uncertain. The CDR3 runs 15 residues. V lost 2 bases, J lost 7 bases, and 15 bases lay in between. This chain's CDR3 is CARSLPGERSGELFF. The CDR3, as DNA: TGTGCCAGAAGCTTACCAGGGGAAAGGAGCGGGGAGCTGTTTTTT.

V gene TRBV10-3 combines with J gene TRBJ2-7, with 7 nucleotides matching TRBD1. This CDR3 is 14 amino acids long. Germline V CDR1 and CDR2: ENHRY, SYGVKD. The junction had 7 bases not matched to a gene; V was cut back by 6 bases and J by 2 bases. This CDR3 reads CAIRETGNPYEQYF. CDR3 nucleotides: TGTGCCATCAGGGAGACAGGGAACCCCTACGAGCAGTACTTC.

The chain is built from TRBV2 and TRBJ1-1, with D unclear. Trimming pared 5 bases from V and 6 bases from J, leaving 10 bases between. Looked up from germline, CDR1 is SNHLY and CDR2 is FYNNEI. The CDR3 has 12 residues. In nucleotides, the CDR3 is TGTGCCAGCAGTAGCCGGGTCGCTGAAGCTTTCTTT. Amino acid sequence: CASSSRVAEAFF.

CDR3 nucleotides: TGTGCCAGCAGCTTCGGGACCGGACTACTACTCACTGAAGCTTTCTTT. Its protein is CASSFGTGLLLTEAFF. The chain employs TRBV7-2 and TRBJ1-1, with D maybe TRBD1 (5 bases). This CDR3 has 16 amino acids. Between the trimmed V and J ends, which lost 3 bases and 4 bases, there was a span of 18 bases. Germline assignment: CDR1 SGHTA and CDR2 FQGNSA.

V gene TRBV7-3 combines with J gene TRBJ2-1; D is undetermined. Germline V CDR1 and CDR2: SGHTA, FQGTGA. This CDR3 region has 11 residues. The V end was cut by 2 bases, the J end by 5 bases, with 1 base between. The CDR3 DNA reads TGTGCCAGCAGCTTAGACAATGAGCAGTTCTTC. Encoded protein: CASSLDNEQFF. Full variable domain (rest looked up from reference TRBV7-3 and TRBJ2-1): GAGVSQTPSNKVTEKGKYVELRCDPISGHTALYWYRQSLGQGPEFLIYFQGTGAADDSGLPNDRFFAVRPEGSVSTLKIQRTERGDSAVYLCASSLDNEQFFGPGTRLTVL.

The chain uses TRBV2 and TRBJ1-5; TRBD1 is a possible D gene (5 bases). The length of the CDR3 is 16 residues. Germline CDR1 SNHLY, CDR2 FYNNEI. Deletions cut 7 bases from V and 1 base from J, with 17 bases between. The CDR3 nucleotides read TGTGCCAGCATACAAGACAGCTCGAGGAGCAATCAGCCCCAGCATTTT. It encodes CASIQDSSRSNQPQHF.

The gene calls are TRBV2 and TRBJ2-3, with a weak D call TRBD2 (7 bases). Trimming shortened V by 2 bases and J by 6 bases, and 15 bases separated the two germline ends. This CDR3 comprises 15 residues. CDR1 is SNHLY, CDR2 FYNNEI, per germline. The CDR3 DNA is TGTGCCAGCAGTGAATGGGGGGGCCTTCGGGATACGCAGTATTTT. The encoded protein is CASSEWGGLRDTQYF.

This clone was observed a single time. The rearrangement uses TRBV15 and TRBJ2-1, with 10 bases matching TRBD1. The CDR3 runs 15 residues. Germline CDR1 reads LNHNV; CDR2 reads YYDKDF (reference sequence). The V segment lost 3 bases and the J segment 3 bases; nucleotides outside the gene matches: 2. In DNA, the CDR3 is TGTGCCACCAGCAGGGACAGGGGGTACTACAATGAGCAGTTCTTC. Protein: CATSRDRGYYNEQFF.

This clone was observed a few times. The chain carries TRBV9 and TRBJ1-1; a possible D gene is TRBD1 (6 bases). From germline, CDR1 is SGDLS and CDR2 YYNGEE. This CDR3 is 14 amino acids long. V was cut by 0 bases and J by 4 bases, with 10 bases left in between. The CDR3 nucleotides are TGTGCCAGCAGCGTAGCAGGGGCAGGCACTGAAGCTTTCTTT. It is translated as CASSVAGAGTEAFF.

The chain employs TRBV11-2 and TRBJ1-4; D perhaps matches TRBD1 (5 bases). CDR3 size: 16 residues. The V gene's germline CDR1 is SGHAT and CDR2 FQNNGV. The germline V and J ends were trimmed by 7 bases and 0 bases, with 15 bases remaining between them. The CDR3 region is CASTPGTRATNEKLFF. CDR3 bases: TGTGCCAGCACCCCCGGGACCCGAGCAACTAATGAAAAACTGTTTTTT.

The J gene is TRBJ2-1, the V gene TRBV18, with TRBD1 identical over 9 bases. The V segment lost 1 base and the J segment 9 bases; nucleotides outside the gene matches: 13. The CDR3 has 17 amino acids. In germline, CDR1 is KGHSH, CDR2 LQKENI. CDR3 bases: TGTGCCAGCTCACCACTCTACCGGGACAGGGCTTTTCGTGAGCAGTTCTTC. Residues: CASSPLYRDRAFREQFF.

This sequence joins TRBV19 and TRBJ2-5; 7 bases map to TRBD2. The J call is in doubt because the DNA end fits TRBJ2-7 better. CDR3 length equals 13 residues. From germline, CDR1 is LNHDA and CDR2 SQIVND (reference sequence). CDR3 in amino acids: CASSIGLVYEQYF. CDR3 nucleotides: TGTGCCAGTAGTATCGGACTAGTCTACGAGCAGTACTTC.

In nucleotides, the CDR3 is TGTGCCATCAAGGCAGGGGCCTACGAGCAGTACTTC. This encodes CAIKAGAYEQYF. The V call is TRBV10-3, the J call TRBJ2-7; tentative D call: TRBD1 (6 bases). The ends were cut back, 7 bases at V and 2 bases at J, with 9 bases in the middle. Per germline, CDR1 ENHRY and CDR2 SYGVKD. There are 12 residues in the CDR3.